This record covers a single T cell receptor beta chain. This clonotype was counted at least ten times. Its antigen is not yet known. No base quality information exists; no much larger clone differs at one position. Taken from cysteine to phenylalanine, the CDR3 has 19 residues. Only CDR3 DNA is held: 57 bases, read in frame from base 1. Relative to germline, V is 5 bases shorter and J is 2 bases shorter, with 28 bases between their ends. Looking up the germline V gene yields CDR1 MDHEN and CDR2 SYDVKM. The data were taken from a study of read filtering for tumor transcriptome and immune sequencing (TCRdb year 2020). Regarding the research as a whole: The cohort consisted of 17 to 20 male and over eleven female patients, with a mean age of about 66 years and an age range of roughly 40 to 85. Under revised international staging, eight or nine patients fell into R-ISS I, 15 or so into R-ISS II and more than five into R-ISS III. Whole-transcriptome libraries were prepared with the TruSeq RNA Access Library Prep Kit after DNase treatment. TCR-region mapped reads per sample ranged from about 4.05 to 10.27 million with IR-seq versus only about 75 to 1273 with RNA-seq. Using the same bone marrow samples, the study ran both targeted immune repertoire sequencing and bulk whole-transcriptome sequencing and then compared the TCR repertoires from each method. One of the main goals was to work out a read-filtering strategy for immune repertoire data, in particular whether clonotypes backed by only a single read should be removed. The paper's findings and limits, for the study overall: Single-read clonotypes made up around 82% of clonotypes but 3% to 4% of total reads in IR-seq, and 74.6% of clonotypes and 44.6% of reads in RNA-seq. The sorted CD138-negative fraction was not purified T cells but a mixed bone marrow immune population. IR-seq captured clonotypes at much higher depth and more reliably than RNA-seq, and smaller IR-seq throughput sufficed to identify most shared clonotypes. When single-read clonotypes were removed, the proportions of shared clonotypes in IR-seq and RNA-seq correlated more strongly.

Bone marrow was sampled from every patient at the time of active disease. Ficoll-Hypaque density gradient centrifugation was used to isolate the bone marrow mononuclear cells. Myeloma plasma cells were removed and CD138-negative cells were obtained by negative selection following labeling with CD138 magnetic microbeads on a MACS separator. The purity of the isolated cells was checked by flow cytometry with CD138 antibodies on an Attune NxT. Total RNA was extracted with TRIzol reagent and quantified with a NanoDrop spectrophotometer. Paired RNA-seq and IR-seq were performed on the CD138-negative bone marrow sample of each patient. Starting from 400 to 450 ng RNA, TCR libraries were constructed with the Immunoverse kit using molecular barcoded adaptors that cover the alpha/delta and beta/gamma chains. The same RNA used for transcriptome sequencing was used for TCR library preparation. An Illumina HiSeq 4000 with 2 x 150 cycles was used to sequence the TCR libraries. The authors' analysis ran thus. MiXCR aligned TCR reads to human V, D, J and C references and assembled the aligned reads into CDR3 clonotypes, with quality filtering and error correction included. The tcR package in R was used to analyze clonotype counts and gene usage diversity. Raw mapping reads were checked after the RNA-seq reads had been mapped by STAR aligner version 2.5.3a onto the human GRCh37 genome. IR-seq fastq files were randomly downsampled with Seqtk 1.3 to test the effect of sequencing depth on detected clonotypes. Through fastp at Q25 and MiXCR, TCRdb rebuilt clones from the public reads, retaining in-frame beta chains. Rows merge per CDR3 protein into single entries with the most common DNA and genes. The V and J calls come from TCRdb's annotation, not from the publication. The sample table holds fewer than 35,000 distinct CDR3 sequences, of which roughly 20% were seen once. The ten largest clonotypes hold 16% of the sample.

Here the chain combines TRBV28 and TRBJ2-7; a tentative D call is TRBD1 (5 bases match). This receptor was taken from a donor over 35 with multiple myeloma. The source material was a population of CD138-negative cells sorted from bone marrow. The cell subset or site label, read with the paper, signifies: bone marrow mononuclear cells depleted of CD138+ plasma/myeloma cells by negative magnetic selection. The CDR3: CASSPIPHNLQGTAYEQYF. The bases read TGTGCCAGCAGTCCCATTCCTCATAATCTTCAGGGAACCGCCTACGAGCAGTACTTC.